The 4 T cell receptor beta chains below were found in one sample sequenced in a study of blood T cell repertoires in COVID-19. Profiled with immunoSEQ multiplex PCR; TCRdb holds only in-frame clones, not every one. Among roughly 35,000 clones listed, approximately 90% were seen once. What was sequenced was peripheral blood. Receptors were obtained from a man aged 50 or older with active or convalescent COVID-19.

This clone turned up a few times. The rearrangement joins TRBV4-3 to TRBJ2-1, with TRBD2 identical over 15 bases. The CDR3 sequence is 18 residues long. V was clipped by 4 bases and J by 6 bases; unmatched bases: 10. The germline V gene encodes CDR1 LGHNA and CDR2 YSLEER. The CDR3: CASSPGLAGGLLGNEQFF. Written as DNA, the CDR3 is TGCGCCAGCAGCCCGGGACTAGCGGGAGGTTTGTTAGGCAATGAGCAGTTCTTC.

V usage is TRBV27 and J usage is TRBJ2-7; possibly TRBD1 for D (5 bases). Trimming left V 2 bases short and J 0 bases short, with 5 bases between. CDR1 is MNHEY and CDR2 is SMNVEV in the germline V gene (reference sequence). The CDR3 runs 13 residues. The CDR3: CASSLRGSYEQYF. CDR3 DNA sequence: TGTGCCAGCAGTTTAAGGGGCTCCTACGAGCAGTACTTC.

This chain links TRBV27 with TRBJ2-1; TRBD2 matches 16 bases. The length of the CDR3 is 19 residues. J lost 6 bases, V lost 1 base, and 9 bases had no gene match. From germline, CDR1 is MNHEY and CDR2 SMNVEV (reference sequence). CDR3 DNA: TGTGCCAGCAGTTTATTGGGACTAGCGGGAGGGCCCGTAATCAATGAGCAGTTCTTC. Protein product: CASSLLGLAGGPVINEQFF.

The chain carries TRBV11-3 and TRBJ2-1; 7 bases map to TRBD1. The CDR3 has 15 residues. V dropped 4 bases and J dropped 2; count of bases not matched to a gene: 5. Germline-derived CDR1 and CDR2 are SGHNT and YENEEA. The CDR3 region is CASSSRQGTYNEQFF. As DNA, the CDR3 is TGTGCCAGCAGCTCCCGACAGGGCACCTACAATGAGCAGTTCTTC.